Included here is one T cell receptor (beta chain) sequence, with context. Antigen: not known. This sample was taken from a study of post-analysis software for immune sequencing data. Overall study: The patients showed relapsing-remitting, secondary progressive and progressive-relapsing multiple sclerosis courses.

Every TCR beta cDNA library bore unique molecular identifiers. In TCRdb, the PCR reads were re-called with MiXCR into one record per CDR3 protein. Of 750,000 to 950,000 distinct CDR3 sequences listed, more than 45% were seen once; the top ten hold approximately 5%. Germline CDR1 reads MNHEY; CDR2 reads SVGAGI. Trimming at V came to 5 bases and at J to 4 bases, leaving 9 bases not matched to a gene. CDR3 length: 16 amino acids. General study results and limits: Under F measure analysis, samples from one preparation batch co-clustered strongly. A handful of TRBV segments were significantly more frequent in patients than in controls. TRBV5-6, TRBV5-1 and TRBV20-1 were among these segments. A significant reduction in normalized Chao1 diversity was observed in multiple sclerosis patients versus controls.

The V call is TRBV6-5, the J call TRBJ2-1, with TRBD1 matching over 9 bases. This sequence originates from a girl aged 10 to 17 with multiple sclerosis. The sample was blood. CDR3 loop: CASSPIGTGSYNEQFF. The CDR3 DNA reads as TGTGCCAGCAGTCCGATCGGGACAGGGAGTTACAATGAGCAGTTCTTC.